These 18 T cell receptor beta chains were sequenced from one sample in a study of technical replicates of blood from a few donors. Assay: immunoSEQ multiplex PCR; the TCRdb copy retains only in-frame clones and omits some. This sample has just over 70,000 clones, with roughly 94% found just once. Material for sequencing was T cells isolated from PBMCs. All receptors derive from a human donor in good health.

The V and J genes are TRBV5-4 and TRBJ2-1, with 10 bases that match TRBD2. V trimming: 2 bases; J trimming: 0 bases; junction bases outside the gene matches: 8. The V gene's germline CDR1 is SGHNT and CDR2 YYREEE (reference sequence). This CDR3 contains 18 residues. The CDR3 DNA is TGTGCCAGCAGCTTAAACGGACTAGCGGAAAGCTCCTACAATGAGCAGTTCTTC. Translating it yields CASSLNGLAESSYNEQFF.

V gene TRBV9 combines with J gene TRBJ2-1; weak D call: TRBD2 (5 bases). The CDR3 has 14 amino acids. Per the germline V gene, CDR1 is SGDLS and CDR2 is YYNGEE. V was cut by 4 bases and J by 6 bases, with 14 bases left in between. CDR3 sequence (DNA): TGTGCCAGCAGCAGGTATACCGGGGTCAATGAGCAGTTCTTC. It translates to CASSRYTGVNEQFF.

The chain joins TRBV4-1 to TRBJ2-3, with D possibly being TRBD2 (6 bases). Germline V gene lookup returns CDR1 MGHRA and CDR2 YSYEKL. The V gene lost 4 bases and the J gene lost 2 bases, with 16 bases spanning the gap. The CDR3 runs to 16 residues. CDR3 in amino acids: CASSPLVGLFTDTQYF. CDR3 bases: TGCGCCAGCAGCCCTCTGGTGGGACTGTTCACAGATACGCAGTATTTT.

This clone was detected only a few times. The chain combines TRBV6-5 with TRBJ1-2; TRBD1 matches 8 bases. The CDR3 extends over 12 amino acids. Germline CDR1 and CDR2: MNHEY and SVGAGI. V shed 8 bases, J shed 8 bases, and the junction held 7 bases outside the gene matches. The CDR3 sequence is CASSGQVEGYTF. Here the CDR3 DNA reads TGTGCCAGCTCGGGACAGGTTGAGGGCTACACCTTC.

The chain joins TRBV7-3 to TRBJ2-4, with TRBD2 matching over 8 bases. Germline lookup yields CDR1 SGHTA and CDR2 FQGTGA. The CDR3 runs to 12 residues. The V and J ends lost 8 bases and 6 bases, in that order; junction bases with no gene match: 3. CDR3 loop: CASPGGGNIQYF. The CDR3 nucleotides read TGTGCCAGCCCGGGAGGGGGAAACATTCAGTACTTC.

This clone was seen a few times. This chain links TRBV7-9 with TRBJ2-5; TRBD1 agrees at 8 bases. There are 12 residues in the CDR3. The germline V gene has CDR1 SEHNR and CDR2 FQNEAQ (reference sequence). V lost 7 bases to trimming and J lost 5 bases; unmatched junction nucleotides: 3. DNA for the CDR3: TGTGCCAGCACAGGGGGCGCGGAGACCCAGTACTTC. This gives the protein CASTGGAETQYF.

The chain couples TRBV27 to TRBJ1-5; D gene ambiguous. Germline-derived CDR1 and CDR2 are MNHEY and SMNVEV (reference sequence). Trimming left V 5 bases short and J 0 bases short, with 11 bases between. This CDR3 has 15 residues. The CDR3 coding sequence is TGTGCCAGCAGTGTTTCGGGTTATAGCAATCAGCCCCAGCATTTT. It yields the protein CASSVSGYSNQPQHF.

The V call is TRBV6-1, the J call TRBJ1-3, with 8 bases identical to TRBD1. CDR1 is MNHNS, CDR2 SASEGT, per germline. The CDR3 is 14 amino acids. Trimming took 6 bases from V and 2 from J; bases not matched to a gene: 3. The chain's CDR3 is CASRATGAGNTIYF. As DNA, the CDR3 is TGTGCCAGCAGAGCGACAGGGGCTGGAAACACCATATATTTT.

The rearrangement joins TRBV6-6 to TRBJ2-2; 9 positions agree with TRBD2. There are 16 residues in the CDR3. CDR1 is MNHNY, CDR2 SVGAGI, per germline (reference sequence). V was clipped by 3 bases and J by 7 bases; unmatched bases: 9. Here the CDR3 reads CASSYNPAGGGGELFF. CDR3 in DNA: TGTGCCAGCAGTTATAATCCAGCGGGAGGCGGCGGGGAGCTGTTTTTT.

J is TRBJ1-1 and V is TRBV5-8; 7 nucleotides match TRBD1. V lost 6 bases and J lost 0; bases outside the gene matches: 8. This CDR3 spans 15 amino acids. Germline V gives CDR1 SGHTS, CDR2 YDEGEE. As DNA, the CDR3 is TGTGCCAGCATCCCCCTAGGGACAGTGAACACTGAAGCTTTCTTT. This codes for CASIPLGTVNTEAFF.

Only one count was recorded for this clone. The junction shows a germline mismatch at one end, possibly a read error. This chain links TRBV7-2 with TRBJ2-7, with D perhaps TRBD2 (5 bases). The CDR3 spans 13 residues. Germline lookup yields CDR1 SGHTA and CDR2 FQGNSA. The CDR3 is CASTLTWENEQYF. CDR3 sequence (DNA): TGTGCCAGCACCTTAACCTGGGAGAACGAGCAGTACTTC.

The V and J genes are TRBV5-1 and TRBJ1-5, with D possibly being TRBD1 (6 bases). The CDR3 contains 15 residues. V dropped 1 base and J dropped 1 base, with 9 bases sitting between them. CDR1 and CDR2 from the germline V gene are SGHRS and YFSETQ. The CDR3 is CASSLSGESNQPQHF. CDR3 nucleotide sequence: TGCGCCAGCAGCTTGTCAGGGGAGAGCAATCAGCCCCAGCATTTT.

The chain carries TRBV30 and TRBJ2-2; D is perhaps TRBD1 (5 bases). The V and J ends lost 7 bases and 6 bases respectively, with 12 bases between them. CDR1 and CDR2 from the germline V gene are GTSNPN and SVGIG (reference sequence). The CDR3 length is 12 residues. The CDR3 DNA reads TGTGCCTCAGGGCCTCCAGCCGGGGAGCTGTTTTTT. It is translated as CASGPPAGELFF.

V and J are TRBV21-1 and TRBJ1-2; the table gives TRBD1 as D, unverified against the DNA. TRBV21-1 constitutes a pseudogene. The CDR3 loop spans 13 amino acids. This CDR3 is CASSEGVCYGYTF. The CDR3, as DNA: TGTGCCAGCAGCGAGGGGGTCTGCTATGGCTACACCTTC.

This chain links TRBV4-1 with TRBJ2-3, with 8 bases fitting TRBD2. CDR1 and CDR2 from the germline V gene are MGHRA and YSYEKL. V lost 1 base and J lost 3; bases outside the gene matches: 6. CDR3 length: 16 residues. CDR3 coding DNA: TGCGCCAGCAGCCAAGTACTACTAGCGGATACAGATACGCAGTATTTT. This encodes CASSQVLLADTDTQYF.

The V and J genes are TRBV7-9 and TRBJ2-7, with 7 bases that match TRBD2. The V gene's germline CDR1 is SEHNR and CDR2 FQNEAQ (reference sequence). Trimming took 0 bases from V and 0 from J; bases not matched to a gene: 5. The CDR3 length is 16 residues. The CDR3 region is CASSLAGGVSSYEQYF. The CDR3 coding sequence is TGTGCCAGCAGCTTAGCGGGGGGGGTGAGCTCCTACGAGCAGTACTTC.

The V call is TRBV7-8, the J call TRBJ2-3, with 9 nucleotides matching TRBD2. This CDR3 is built from 18 residues. Losses at the gene ends were 4 bases for V and 4 bases for J; bases not matched to a gene: 15. Germline V lookup: CDR1 SGHVS, CDR2 FQNEAQ. For the CDR3, the DNA is TGTGCCAGCAGCTGGGGGCTGATAGCGGGAGTTGTAGCAGATACGCAGTATTTT. Its protein is CASSWGLIAGVVADTQYF.

The rearrangement joins TRBV28 to TRBJ1-1, with 7 bases that match TRBD1. Unmatched junction bases numbered 6, after V lost 2 bases and J lost 6 bases. CDR1 and CDR2 (germline): MDHEN, SYDVKM. The CDR3 is made up of 14 amino acids. Written as DNA, the CDR3 is TGTGCCAGCAGTTTAAAGTGGCAGGGGGCTGAAGCTTTCTTT. Protein product: CASSLKWQGAEAFF.